This T cell receptor (beta chain) was found in a study of cytomegalovirus exposure and HLA in healthy donors. Study conclusions and caveats: TCR sequences were mostly rare, though some public TCRs occurred in many donors.

TCRdb keeps only in-frame clones here, not all; method: immunoSEQ multiplex PCR. Of some 90,000 clones listed, 95% to 98% are singletons. In regard to this clone: What it binds is not known.

This TCR was recovered from a man aged 18 to 30 in good health and CMV-seronegative. Sequencing was performed on PBMCs.

The CDR3 coding sequence is TGCAGCGTTGCTTCTACTAGCGGGAGGATCGGAGAGACCCAGTACTTC. Translated, it gives CSVASTSGRIGETQYF. The chain has TRBV29-1 and TRBJ2-5; the match to TRBD2 covers 12 bases. The CDR3 length is 16 residues. J was trimmed by 4 bases and V by 4 bases; bases with no gene match: 10. CDR1 is SQVTM and CDR2 is ANQGSEA in the germline V gene.